A selection of T cell receptor beta chains follows, all from one sample in a study of T cell responses to AZD1222 COVID-19 vaccine. Data came from immunoSEQ multiplex PCR; TCRdb stores just in-frame clones and leaves some out. Of more than 150,000 clones listed, about nine tenths were seen once; the top ten hold less than 2%. Sample: peripheral blood, taken on day 0 of AZD1222 vaccination. All receptors come from an adult in good health. The CDR3 runs from the conserved cysteine through the conserved F or W. D genes are given only for firm matches.

TRBJ1-1 NA 13 TRBV5-1 CASSFLGGGEAFF
TRBJ2-2 TRBD2 18 TRBV12-5 CASGSYPGTSGNTGELFF
TRBJ1-1 TRBD1 16 TRBV10-2 CASSIITGARDTEAFF
TRBJ2-1 NA 12 TRBV13 CASSLVVYEQFF
TRBJ1-5 NA 16 TRBV11-2 CASSLSGQKGAQPQHF
TRBJ1-2 TRBD1 14 TRBV4-1 CASSWGQGAYGYTF
TRBJ2-1 TRBD2 16 TRBV5-4 CASSPRTSGSWDEQFF
TRBJ2-7 TRBD2 13 TRBV4-3 CASSEGLAYEQYF
TRBJ2-1 TRBD1 13 TRBV15 CATSRGTGPSPFF
TRBJ2-1 TRBD2 16 TRBV10-3 CAISDPTSGSQDEQFF
TRBJ1-5 NA 19 TRBV28 CASSFIFGQGRITSRPQHF
TRBJ1-1 NA 12 TRBV27 CASSLRGGEAFF
TRBJ1-5 NA 15 TRBV11-2 CASSLATGSNQPQHF
TRBJ1-1 TRBD1 14 TRBV28 CASRGTGVDTEAFF
TRBJ2-3 NA 15 TRBV7-6 CASSPGSEITDTQYF
TRBJ2-1 TRBD2 18 TRBV7-2 CASSLISRTSGRRHEQFF
TRBJ1-2 TRBD1 17 TRBV6-2/TRBV6-3 CASSYSIGTGRLDGYTF
TRBJ2-5 TRBD2 16 TRBV9 CASSVELAGGVETQYF
TRBJ1-3 NA 15 TRBV6-5 CASSPVPISGNTIYF
TRBJ2-1 NA 14 TRBV6-5 CASNRVRAYNEQFF
TRBJ1-2 NA 15 TRBV28 CASSSQGLLNYGYTF
TRBJ2-5 NA 10 TRBV29-1 CSVFPETQYF
TRBJ1-3 TRBD1 13 TRBV28 CASQTGTGNTIYF
TRBJ1-1 NA 13 TRBV24-1 CATRGTGNTEAFF